This TCR beta chain stems from a study of T cells in Graves' hyperthyroidism and ophthalmopathy. Criteria for exclusion of patients were uncontrolled infection, other autoimmune disease, pregnancy or lactation. This clonotype occurred a few times. Amplification yielded TCR beta CDR3 regions, with RNA transcripts as the source. An initial round of RT-PCR targeting the TCR CDR3 relied on the HTBI primer set. TCRdb re-analysed the multiplex PCR reads in MiXCR, keeping a single row per CDR3 protein. The sample lists roughly 500,000 distinct CDR3 sequences; about 45% were seen once. Sequenced: peripheral blood or thyroid tissue (not recorded which). This clonotype originated in an adult woman with Graves' disease, either hyperthyroidism or ophthalmopathy (not recorded which).

This CDR3 reads CAISERGRPTSSYNSPLHF. CDR3 nucleotide sequence: TGTGCCATCAGTGAGAGGGGGAGACCAACGAGCTCCTATAATTCACCCCTCCACTTT. The chain joins TRBV10-3 to TRBJ1-6; possibly TRBD1 for D (6 bases). This CDR3 spans 19 amino acids. Deletions cut 2 bases from V and 0 bases from J, with 17 bases between. Germline loops: CDR1 ENHRY, CDR2 SYGVKD.